The next 22 T cell receptor beta chains were all read from a single sample in a study of cytomegalovirus exposure and HLA in healthy donors. With 60 Vbeta and 13 Jbeta primers, the PCR was carried out. The protocol was immunoSEQ multiplex PCR, while the TCRdb copy is restricted to in-frame clones and leaves out a portion. This sample has about 120,000 clones, with less than 10% found just once. What was sequenced was PBMCs. Receptors were obtained from a woman aged 40 to 50 in good health and CMV-seropositive.

The rearrangement links TRBV5-1 to TRBJ1-2, with D perhaps matching TRBD1 (5 bases). The germline V gene encodes CDR1 SGHRS and CDR2 YFSETQ. The CDR3 extends over 13 amino acids. Trimming took off 8 bases at V and 4 bases at J, with 15 bases between the two ends. DNA for the CDR3: TGCGCCAGTACCCAATCTGACAGCTATGGCTACACCTTC. Protein sequence: CASTQSDSYGYTF. Full variable domain (rest looked up from reference TRBV5-1 and TRBJ1-2): KAGVTQTPRYLIKTRGQQVTLSCSPISGHRSVSWYQQTPGQGLQFLFEYFSETQRNKGNFPGRFSGRQFSNSRSEMNVSTLELGDSALYLCASTQSDSYGYTFGSGTRLTVV.

The chain recombines TRBV27 with TRBJ1-5; a weak D match, TRBD1 (5 bases). V was trimmed by 9 bases and J by 3 bases, leaving 9 bases between them. The germline V gene has CDR1 MNHEY and CDR2 SMNVEV (reference sequence). The CDR3 extends over 12 amino acids. The CDR3 DNA sequence: TGTGCCAGTTCAGGGTACAATCAGCCCCAGCATTTT. Protein product: CASSGYNQPQHF.

This clone was observed a handful of times. V gene TRBV27 combines with J gene TRBJ1-2; D is perhaps TRBD1 (6 bases). The V end was cut by 6 bases, the J end by 9 bases, with 17 bases between. The germline V gene has CDR1 MNHEY and CDR2 SMNVEV (reference sequence). The CDR3 length is 13 residues. Written as DNA, the CDR3 is TGTGCCAGCAGCAGCTCAGACAGGCCCCGCTACACCTTC. This codes for CASSSSDRPRYTF.

This clone was seen only a few times. This sequence joins TRBV18 and TRBJ1-4; D possibly corresponds to TRBD1 (6 bases). The V gene's germline CDR1 is KGHSH and CDR2 LQKENI. This CDR3 comprises 15 residues. The V end lost 6 bases, the J end lost 6 bases, and 17 bases lay between the germline ends. The DNA for the CDR3 is TGTGCCAGCTCCCCCGGGGCAGGGGATTATGAAAAACTGTTTTTT. Its translation is CASSPGAGDYEKLFF.

There are a few counts of this clone. V usage is TRBV19 and J usage is TRBJ2-7; D is unclear. The CDR3 has 12 residues. Germline V lookup: CDR1 LNHDA, CDR2 SQIVND (reference sequence). V was shortened by 5 bases and J by 3 bases, with 8 bases between the two germline ends. Here the CDR3 reads CASSPGIYEQYF. DNA of the CDR3: TGTGCCAGTAGTCCAGGAATCTACGAGCAGTACTTC.

The table lists this clone with a few counts. The chain recombines TRBV28 with TRBJ2-1, with TRBD1 matching over 7 bases. Germline lookup yields CDR1 MDHEN and CDR2 SYDVKM. The trim removed 5 bases at V and 2 bases at J, leaving 3 bases unmatched. The CDR3 has 14 residues. The CDR3 DNA reads TGTGCCAGCAGTATGGGACAGACCTACAATGAGCAGTTCTTC. Protein sequence: CASSMGQTYNEQFF.

V gene TRBV29-1 combines with J gene TRBJ2-7, with D possibly matching TRBD1 (6 bases). This CDR3 region has 14 residues. CDR1 SQVTM and CDR2 ANQGSEA come from the germline V gene. The V end was cut by 4 bases, the J end by 4 bases, with 17 bases between. This CDR3 reads CSVVRRGNVYEQYF. The DNA of the CDR3 is TGCAGCGTTGTCAGAAGGGGGAACGTGTACGAGCAGTACTTC.

This chain connects TRBV30 to TRBJ2-5, with a tentative D call TRBD2 (7 bases). The J call may be incorrect, as the DNA end agrees better with TRBJ2-7. CDR1 and CDR2 (germline): GTSNPN, SVGIG (reference sequence). The CDR3 runs 14 residues. CDR3 residues: CAWSVRRGGYEQYF. For the CDR3, the DNA is TGTGCCTGGAGTGTACGCAGGGGAGGGTACGAGCAGTACTTC.

This clone was seen only a few times. The chain carries TRBV27 and TRBJ2-1; unclear D gene. The CDR3 has 13 amino acids. The germline V gene encodes CDR1 MNHEY and CDR2 SMNVEV (reference sequence). Trimming took 4 bases from V and 5 from J, leaving 9 bases between them. The CDR3 DNA sequence: TGTGCCAGCAGTTCTCGAGAGCACAATGAGCAGTTCTTC. It codes for CASSSREHNEQFF.

This clone came up a few times. The chain has TRBV7-5 and TRBJ1-2. TRBV7-5 is tagged as a pseudogene. The CDR3 totals 13 residues. The CDR3 DNA reads as TGTGTCAGAAGCTTGCGCCTCCCCTATGGCTACACCTTC. It yields the protein CVRSLRLPYGYTF.

The chain recombines TRBV7-8 with TRBJ1-2; TRBD1 might be the D (6 bases). Germline V lookup: CDR1 SGHVS, CDR2 FQNEAQ. Deletions cut 7 bases from V and 8 bases from J, with 17 bases between. The CDR3 is made up of 13 amino acids. The CDR3 bases are TGTGCCAGCACCGCGGGGGGGGCGCGAGGCTACACCTTC. Protein product: CASTAGGARGYTF.

The CDR3 loop reads CASSMHSRSQNTEAFF. In DNA, the CDR3 is TGTGCCAGTAGTATGCATTCGAGGTCCCAGAACACTGAAGCTTTCTTT. The rearrangement joins TRBV19 to TRBJ1-1; D gene uncertain. Trimming left V 3 bases short and J 1 base short, with 15 bases between. This CDR3 has 16 amino acids. Germline assignment: CDR1 LNHDA and CDR2 SQIVND (reference sequence). The complete variable domain, with remaining parts taken from reference TRBV19 and TRBJ1-1, reads DGGITQSPKYLFRKEGQNVTLSCEQNLNHDAMYWYRQDPGQGLRLIYYSQIVNDFQKGDIAEGYSVSREKKESFPLTVTSAQKNPTAFYLCASSMHSRSQNTEAFFGQGTRLTVV.

This clone came up a few times. The chain combines TRBV5-6 with TRBJ2-7; D remains ambiguous. Trimming removed 4 bases from V and 3 bases from J, with 8 bases in between. Germline CDR1 and CDR2: SGHDT and YYEEEE. This CDR3 contains 12 residues. CDR3 loop: CASSTTGYEQYF. In DNA form, the CDR3 reads TGTGCCAGCAGCACAACGGGCTACGAGCAGTACTTC.

This clone has a handful of counts. This rearrangement joins TRBV6-5 to TRBJ2-7; possibly TRBD2 for D (6 bases). CDR1 and CDR2 (germline): MNHEY, SVGAGI. The CDR3 loop spans 13 amino acids. V gave up 8 bases and J gave up 4 bases, with 15 bases separating them. This CDR3 is CASRDGGKYEQYF. The DNA for the CDR3 is TGTGCCAGCCGGGATGGGGGGAAATACGAGCAGTACTTC.

This chain uses TRBV25-1 with TRBJ2-2; D perhaps matches TRBD1 (5 bases). The CDR3 is 13 amino acids. Looked up from germline, CDR1 is MGHDK and CDR2 is SYGVNS. V shed 4 bases and J shed 9 bases, with 12 bases lying between them. The CDR3 reads CASSGEGARELFF. CDR3 sequence (DNA): TGTGCCAGCAGTGGTGAAGGGGCCCGGGAGCTGTTTTTT.

This clone has a handful of counts. V gene TRBV6-5 combines with J gene TRBJ1-2; D gene unclear. V gave up 0 bases and J gave up 7 bases, with 12 bases separating them. This CDR3 has 14 amino acids. CDR1 is MNHEY, CDR2 SVGAGI, per germline. CDR3 loop: CASSYSRAGGGYTF. CDR3 in DNA: TGTGCCAGCAGTTACTCTAGGGCAGGAGGTGGCTACACCTTC.

This clone came up a few times. The chain recombines TRBV25-1 with TRBJ2-7; 7 bases are shared with TRBD1. With V trimmed by 6 bases and J by 2 bases, 7 bases remained unmatched. Per the germline V gene, CDR1 is MGHDK and CDR2 is SYGVNS. This CDR3 is 14 amino acids long. The CDR3 region has the DNA TGTGCCAGCAGACCTACAGGGGCCCCCTACGAGCAGTACTTC. Its protein is CASRPTGAPYEQYF.

The V gene is TRBV30, the J gene TRBJ2-5; D perhaps matches TRBD1 (6 bases). Gene TRBJ2-7 matches the end of the DNA better, so the J call may be wrong. CDR3 size: 12 residues. CDR1 GTSNPN and CDR2 SVGIG come from the germline V gene (reference sequence). Written as DNA, the CDR3 is TGTGCCTGGAGTGCCTACAGGGACGAGCAGTACTTC. Protein product: CAWSAYRDEQYF.

CDR3 DNA sequence: TGTGCCAGCTCACCACCGGGTAGGGACTGGGATTCACCCCTCCACTTT. Protein product: CASSPPGRDWDSPLHF. The rearrangement links TRBV18 to TRBJ1-6, with TRBD1 as a possible D gene (5 bases). From germline, CDR1 is KGHSH and CDR2 LQKENI. This CDR3 is built from 16 residues. Trimming removed 0 bases from V and 8 bases from J, with 14 bases in between.

A few counts support this clone. J is TRBJ2-7 and V is TRBV28; possible D gene TRBD1, 6 bases. This CDR3 contains 14 residues. Germline V CDR1 and CDR2: MDHEN, SYDVKM. V gave up 7 bases and J gave up 2 bases, with 15 bases separating them. CDR3 sequence: CASTSQGVPYEQYF. Written as DNA, the CDR3 is TGTGCCAGCACCTCACAGGGAGTCCCCTACGAGCAGTACTTC.

V gene TRBV5-4 combines with J gene TRBJ2-3; possible D gene TRBD2, 6 bases. Germline V gene data show CDR1 as SGHNT and CDR2 as YYREEE (reference sequence). Trimming took off 0 bases at V and 2 bases at J, with 10 bases between the two ends. The CDR3 is 15 amino acids. DNA of the CDR3: TGTGCCAGCAGCTTGGGGGACTCCCCCACAGATACGCAGTATTTT. Translating it yields CASSLGDSPTDTQYF.

This chain uses TRBV7-6 with TRBJ2-5, with 7 nucleotides matching TRBD2. J lost 11 bases, V lost 4 bases, and 13 bases had no gene match. The CDR3 spans 14 residues. Germline CDR1 and CDR2: SGHVS and FNYEAQ. CDR3 nucleotide sequence: TGTGCCAGCAGCTCCCCCCGGGGGGTGGGAGAGCAGTACTTC. Protein product: CASSSPRGVGEQYF.